These T cell receptor beta chains were read from a single sample in a study of regulatory T cells in long-lasting Graves disease. TCRdb passed the multiplex PCR reads through MiXCR, listing each CDR3 protein once. The table shows more than 400,000 distinct CDR3 sequences, with roughly 17% occurring only once. These data also formed part of another study, on T cells in Graves' hyperthyroidism and ophthalmopathy.

Here the sequenced sample was peripheral blood mononuclear cells (PBMCs), taken at new diagnosis, from a patient treated with antithyroid drugs. Source of these receptors: a woman aged 30 to 39 with Graves disease. Both conserved end residues are part of each CDR3. The order of the fields is CDR3 DNA, CDR3 protein, V gene, D gene, clone size, J gene. A D gene is named only where the DNA matches it firmly. Clone size is shown for a subset of rows, as once, few, many or a class of expanded clone.

DNA: TGTGCCAGCAGCTTAGACCCTTGGTTGGGAGGGATCAATGAGCAGTTCTTC; CDR3: CASSLDPWLGGINEQFF; V: TRBV7-9; D: TRBD2; size: many; J: TRBJ2-1
DNA: TGTGCCAGCAGTTTATTGGGGCAGGCCTACGAGCAGTACTTC; CDR3: CASSLLGQAYEQYF; V: TRBV28; D: .; size: many; J: TRBJ2-7
DNA: TGTGCCAGCAGTGAGCGTCAGAATAACTATGGCTACACCTTC; CDR3: CASSERQNNYGYTF; V: TRBV2; D: .; size: few; J: TRBJ1-2
DNA: TGTGCCAGCAGTGAACCGGGAGACGAAGGCGATGAGCAGTTCTTC; CDR3: CASSEPGDEGDEQFF; V: TRBV11-2; D: .; size: few; J: TRBJ2-1
DNA: TGCAGCGTTGTCTGGAGTACGAATGAGCAGTTCTTC; CDR3: CSVVWSTNEQFF; V: TRBV29-1; D: .; size: .; J: TRBJ2-1
DNA: TGCAGCGTTGAAGGGGGACTAGCGGGAGACGAGCAGTTCTTC; CDR3: CSVEGGLAGDEQFF; V: TRBV29-1; D: TRBD2; size: .; J: TRBJ2-1
DNA: TGTGCCAGCAGTCACACCCTCAGGGGCGGGGGCTACAATGAGCAGTTCTTC; CDR3: CASSHTLRGGGYNEQFF; V: TRBV28; D: .; size: many; J: TRBJ2-1
DNA: TGTGCCAGCAGCTCGACTAGCGGGAGTGTCAATGAGCAGTTCTTC; CDR3: CASSSTSGSVNEQFF; V: TRBV11-2; D: TRBD2; size: .; J: TRBJ2-1
DNA: TGTGCCAGCAGTGAAGCGCGTACTAGGCTCAATGAGCAGTTCTTC; CDR3: CASSEARTRLNEQFF; V: TRBV2; D: .; size: many; J: TRBJ2-1
DNA: TGTGCTAGTGGTTACGGGATAGCGGGGGGTAACGAGCAGTACTTC; CDR3: CASGYGIAGGNEQYF; V: TRBV12-5; D: TRBD2; size: many; J: TRBJ2-7
DNA: TGTGCCAGCAGCTTAGATGGGACTAGGGGCACAGATACGCAGTATTTT; CDR3: CASSLDGTRGTDTQYF; V: TRBV11-2; D: TRBD2; size: many; J: TRBJ2-3
DNA: TGTGCCAGCAGCCAACGGAGAGGGTACAATACGACCCAGTACTTC; CDR3: CASSQRRGYNTTQYF; V: TRBV9; D: .; size: .; J: TRBJ2-5
DNA: TGTGCCAGCACGAGGGGGGCAACTGAAAAACTGTTTTTT; CDR3: CASTRGATEKLFF; V: TRBV7-8; D: .; size: many; J: TRBJ1-4
DNA: TGTGCCAGCAGCTTAGGGACTAGCACAGATACGCAGTATTTT; CDR3: CASSLGTSTDTQYF; V: TRBV7-2; D: .; size: many; J: TRBJ2-3
DNA: TGTGCCAGCAGCCAAGGACTAGCGGGAGAATGGGGCACAGATACGCAGTATTTT; CDR3: CASSQGLAGEWGTDTQYF; V: TRBV3-1; D: TRBD2; size: many; J: TRBJ2-3
DNA: TGTGCCAGCAGAATACCTAGAGGCGTAACCTACACAGATACGCAGTATTTT; CDR3: CASRIPRGVTYTDTQYF; V: TRBV7-9; D: .; size: .; J: TRBJ2-3
DNA: TGTGCCAGTGAAGCCGGGACAGGGAATTCACCCCTCCACTTT; CDR3: CASEAGTGNSPLHF; V: TRBV27; D: TRBD1; size: .; J: TRBJ1-6
DNA: TGCGCCAGCAGCCAAGATCGGGCGGAGGGCGTCTACGAGCAGTACTTC; CDR3: CASSQDRAEGVYEQYF; V: TRBV4-1; D: .; size: few; J: TRBJ2-7
DNA: TGTGCCAGCAGTTTATCCGGGACAGGGAACACCGGGGAGCTGTTTTTT; CDR3: CASSLSGTGNTGELFF; V: TRBV2; D: TRBD1; size: .; J: TRBJ2-2
DNA: TGTGCCAGCAGTGATCGGCGGACTAGCGGGAACACCGGGGAGCTGTTTTTT; CDR3: CASSDRRTSGNTGELFF; V: TRBV6-1; D: TRBD2; size: .; J: TRBJ2-2
DNA: TGCAGTGCTGTCCCCGCGGGACAGGGGGGTGAAAAACTGTTTTTT; CDR3: CSAVPAGQGGEKLFF; V: TRBV20-1; D: TRBD1; size: .; J: TRBJ1-4
DNA: TGTGCCAGCAGTGAAAGGTTGGCGGGAGATACGCAGTATTTT; CDR3: CASSERLAGDTQYF; V: TRBV2; D: .; size: few; J: TRBJ2-3
DNA: TGTGCCAGCAGTGACCCAAGTCAGCCCCAGCATTTT; CDR3: CASSDPSQPQHF; V: TRBV2; D: .; size: many; J: TRBJ1-5
DNA: TGCGCCAGCAGCGCTCGAGCGGGCCCCTCCCTTTCTGGGGCCAACGTCCTGACTTTC; CDR3: CASSARAGPSLSGANVLTF; V: TRBV5-1; D: .; size: .; J: TRBJ2-6
DNA: TGTGCCACCAGCAGAGGGACTAGCGGGAGGGACCAAGAGACCCAGTACTTC; CDR3: CATSRGTSGRDQETQYF; V: TRBV15; D: TRBD2; size: few; J: TRBJ2-5
DNA: TGTGCCAGCAGCCTCGGACTAGCGGAGAACAATGAGCAGTTCTTC; CDR3: CASSLGLAENNEQFF; V: TRBV7-3; D: TRBD2; size: many; J: TRBJ2-1
DNA: TGCAGTGCTAGCCTCACAGATACGCAGTATTTT; CDR3: CSASLTDTQYF; V: TRBV20-1; D: .; size: .; J: TRBJ2-3
DNA: TGTGCCAGCAGTTCGGGACAGGGGATTAAATTTGATACGCAGTATTTT; CDR3: CASSSGQGIKFDTQYF; V: TRBV28; D: TRBD1; size: many; J: TRBJ2-3
DNA: TGCAGTGCTAGAAGAGTGGCCGCCTCTAATGAAAAACTGTTTTTT; CDR3: CSARRVAASNEKLFF; V: TRBV20-1; D: .; size: .; J: TRBJ1-4
DNA: TGTGCCAGCTCACCGGCAGACAGGGCGCAGCCCCAGCATTTT; CDR3: CASSPADRAQPQHF; V: TRBV18; D: TRBD1; size: few; J: TRBJ1-5
DNA: TGCAGTGCTATTGGGGTGGCGGGACAGGGATTCCAAAACATTCAGTACTTC; CDR3: CSAIGVAGQGFQNIQYF; V: TRBV20-1; D: TRBD1; size: many; J: TRBJ2-4
DNA: TGCGCCAGCAGCCAAAACACAAAGATAGGATTGGGGGAGCTGTTTTTT; CDR3: CASSQNTKIGLGELFF; V: TRBV4-3; D: .; size: many; J: TRBJ2-2
DNA: TGTGCCAGCACCGAGCGACTAGCAGGGCCCAATGAGCAGTTCTTC; CDR3: CASTERLAGPNEQFF; V: TRBV12-3/TRBV12-4; D: TRBD2; size: many; J: TRBJ2-1
DNA: TGTGCCAGCAGCCTCAGCCGGGCACCCAATCGGGGCTACACCTTC; CDR3: CASSLSRAPNRGYTF; V: TRBV3-1; D: .; size: .; J: TRBJ1-2
DNA: TGTGCCAGTAGCCTTCGGACTGCCGGACTAGTAGGCCCCCTAAGCTACGAGCAGTACTTC; CDR3: CASSLRTAGLVGPLSYEQYF; V: TRBV19; D: TRBD2; size: many; J: TRBJ2-7
DNA: TGTGCCAGCAGTGCGGCTACCAGTCACAATGAGCAGTTCTTC; CDR3: CASSAATSHNEQFF; V: TRBV6-4; D: .; size: once; J: TRBJ2-1
DNA: TGTGCCTGGGGTATAGCGGGGTACACCGGGGAGCTGTTTTTT; CDR3: CAWGIAGYTGELFF; V: TRBV30; D: TRBD2; size: .; J: TRBJ2-2
DNA: TGCGCCAGCAGGAGAGGGACAGGGAACACCGGGGAGCTGTTTTTT; CDR3: CASRRGTGNTGELFF; V: TRBV5-1; D: TRBD1; size: many; J: TRBJ2-2
DNA: TGTGCCAGCAGCTCCTACACCACTGAAGCTTTCTTT; CDR3: CASSSYTTEAFF; V: TRBV27; D: .; size: many; J: TRBJ1-1
DNA: TGTGCCAGCTTACCACAGCGACAGGACTATGGCTACACCTTC; CDR3: CASLPQRQDYGYTF; V: TRBV18; D: .; size: few; J: TRBJ1-2
DNA: TGTGCCAGCAGCCCCTACCGCGAGCTATATAACTATGGCTACACCTTC; CDR3: CASSPYRELYNYGYTF; V: TRBV7-9; D: .; size: .; J: TRBJ1-2
DNA: TGTGCCAGCAGCGTAGGCGGATCTTCCTACGAGCAGTACTTC; CDR3: CASSVGGSSYEQYF; V: TRBV9; D: .; size: many; J: TRBJ2-7
DNA: TGTGCCAGTAGCCCGGGACTAGCGGTCATCAAAAGGCAAGATACGCAGTATTTT; CDR3: CASSPGLAVIKRQDTQYF; V: TRBV19; D: TRBD2; size: few; J: TRBJ2-3
DNA: TGCAGTGCTAGCTGGGGGGGAGTTTCACTTTCAACTAATGAAAAACTGTTTTTT; CDR3: CSASWGGVSLSTNEKLFF; V: TRBV20-1; D: .; size: .; J: TRBJ1-4
DNA: TGCAGCGTTGAAGTCAGGGGACCCATCTCTGGGGCCAACGTCCTGACTTTC; CDR3: CSVEVRGPISGANVLTF; V: TRBV29-1; D: .; size: .; J: TRBJ2-6
DNA: TGTGCCAGCAGCTCAGAGAGCGGTAACACCGGGGAGCTGTTTTTT; CDR3: CASSSESGNTGELFF; V: TRBV11-3; D: .; size: many; J: TRBJ2-2
DNA: TGTGCCAGCAGATCCGGGACACTCTCCTACAATGAGCAGTTCTTC; CDR3: CASRSGTLSYNEQFF; V: TRBV28; D: .; size: many; J: TRBJ2-1
DNA: TGTGCCAGCAGCTTTGCCGGGACAGGGGGGTACGAGCAGTACTTC; CDR3: CASSFAGTGGYEQYF; V: TRBV7-2; D: TRBD1; size: many; J: TRBJ2-7